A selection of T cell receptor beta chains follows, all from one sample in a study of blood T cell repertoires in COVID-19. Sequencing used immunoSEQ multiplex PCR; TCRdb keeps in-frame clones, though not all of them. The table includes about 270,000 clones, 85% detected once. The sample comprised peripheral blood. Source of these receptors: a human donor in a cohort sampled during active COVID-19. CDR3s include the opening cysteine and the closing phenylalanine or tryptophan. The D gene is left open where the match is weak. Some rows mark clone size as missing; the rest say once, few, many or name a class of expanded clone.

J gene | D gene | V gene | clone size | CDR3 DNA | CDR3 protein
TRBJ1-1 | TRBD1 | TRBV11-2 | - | TGTGCCAGCAGCGAGAACAGGGGGACTGAAGCTTTCTTT | CASSENRGTEAFF
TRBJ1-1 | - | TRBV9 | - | TGTGCCAGCAGCACCAGCGGGGGGACTGAAGCTTTCTTT | CASSTSGGTEAFF
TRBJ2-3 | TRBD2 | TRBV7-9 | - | TGTGCCAGCAGTTCACCGGGACTAGCGGATTACTACACAGATACGCAGTATTTT | CASSSPGLADYYTDTQYF
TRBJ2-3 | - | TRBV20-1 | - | TGCAGTGCTCCACAATTAGATACGCAGTATTTT | CSAPQLDTQYF
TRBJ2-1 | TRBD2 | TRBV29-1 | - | TGCAGCGTTGGAGCTAGCGGGTACAATGAGCAGTTCTTC | CSVGASGYNEQFF
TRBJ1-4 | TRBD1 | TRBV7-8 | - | TGTGCCAGCAGCGGGGTCAGGGGGGAACTGTTTTTT | CASSGVRGELFF
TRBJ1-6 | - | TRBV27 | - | TGTGCCAGCAGTTTATCGCAGAATTTACCCCTCCACTTT | CASSLSQNLPLHF
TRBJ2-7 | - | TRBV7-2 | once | TGTGCCAGCAGCTCCCCTGGAGCGGATACCTACGAGCAGTACTTC | CASSSPGADTYEQYF
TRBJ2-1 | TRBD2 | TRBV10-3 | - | TGTGCCATCAAAATAGCGGGTGGAGAGGTCAATGAGCAGTTCTTC | CAIKIAGGEVNEQFF
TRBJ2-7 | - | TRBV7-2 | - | TGTGCCAGCAGCCGCGGATCAACCTACGAGCAGTACTTC | CASSRGSTYEQYF
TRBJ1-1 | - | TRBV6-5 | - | TGTGCCAGCACCCTAACCCTCACAGGGAAGACTGAAGCTTTCTTT | CASTLTLTGKTEAFF
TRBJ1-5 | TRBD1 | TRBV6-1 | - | TGTGCCAGCACGTCTCCCCGGGACAGGGATCAGCCCCAGCATTTT | CASTSPRDRDQPQHF
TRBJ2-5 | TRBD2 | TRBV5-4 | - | TGTGCCAGCAGCTTGGGCGGGAGGGCTGGAGAGACCCAGTACTTC | CASSLGGRAGETQYF
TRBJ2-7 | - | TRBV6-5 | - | TGTGCCAGCAGGGTGGACTTCCGGGAGTACGAGCAGTACTTC | CASRVDFREYEQYF
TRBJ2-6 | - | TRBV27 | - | TGTGCCAGCAGACTCTCTGGGGCCAACGTCCTGACTTTC | CASRLSGANVLTF
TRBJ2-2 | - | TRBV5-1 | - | TGCGCCAGCAGGAACGGGGGTAGTACCGGGGAGCTGTTTTTT | CASRNGGSTGELFF
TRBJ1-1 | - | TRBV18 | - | TGTGCCAGCTCACAAGTGGAGGGGGGGACTGAAGCTTTCTTT | CASSQVEGGTEAFF
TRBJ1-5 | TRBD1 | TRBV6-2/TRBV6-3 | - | TGTGCCAGCAGTTACGACAGGGGGAAACGTCAGCCCCAGCATTTT | CASSYDRGKRQPQHF
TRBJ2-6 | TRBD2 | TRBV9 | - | TGTGCCAGCAGCGTCCTAGCGGGAGGATCTGGGGCCAACGTCCTGACTTTC | CASSVLAGGSGANVLTF
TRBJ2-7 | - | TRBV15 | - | TGTGCCACCAGCAGAGATAGAGGGACCTACGAGCAGTACTTC | CATSRDRGTYEQYF
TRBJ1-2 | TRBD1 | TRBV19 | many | TGTGCCAGTAGTATCTTCGGGACAGGGGGCCGGGGCTACACCTTC | CASSIFGTGGRGYTF
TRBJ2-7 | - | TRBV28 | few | TGTGCCAGCACAGGGGATAGCTCCTACGAGCAGTACTTC | CASTGDSSYEQYF
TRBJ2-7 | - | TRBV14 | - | TGTGCCAGCAGCCAGGGTCTAGTCTCTACGGGGGAGCAGTACTTC | CASSQGLVSTGEQYF
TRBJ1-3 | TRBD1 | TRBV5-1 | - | TGCGCCAGCAGCCCACAGGGGGAAATTGGAAACACCATATATTTT | CASSPQGEIGNTIYF
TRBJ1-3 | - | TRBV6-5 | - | TGTGCCAGCAGGAACTCAATCAACACCATATATTTT | CASRNSINTIYF
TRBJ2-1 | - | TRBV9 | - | TGTGCCAGCAGCGTAGATCGGAACGGGTACAATGAGCAGTTCTTC | CASSVDRNGYNEQFF
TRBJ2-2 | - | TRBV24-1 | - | TGTGCCACCAGTGATCGGGGAATTGGCACCGGGGAGCTGTTTTTT | CATSDRGIGTGELFF
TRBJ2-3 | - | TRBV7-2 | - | TGTGCCAGCAGCTTAAGTCTAGCCACAGATACGCAGTATTTT | CASSLSLATDTQYF
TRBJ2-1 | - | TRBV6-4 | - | TGTGCCATGCACCTTCCCGTGAGTGGTAGTTCCTACAATGAGCAGTTCTTC | CAMHLPVSGSSYNEQFF
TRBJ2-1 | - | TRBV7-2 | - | TGTGCCAGCAGCTCCTTATCTAGAAGCTCCTACAATGAGCAGTTCTTC | CASSSLSRSSYNEQFF
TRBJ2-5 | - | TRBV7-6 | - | TGTGCCAGCAGCTTAGCTTACGAACCTATAGAGACCCAGTACTTC | CASSLAYEPIETQYF
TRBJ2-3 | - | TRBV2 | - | TGTGCCAGCAGTGATCTGGAAACTAACCGGAGGGGGTATTTT | CASSDLETNRRGYF
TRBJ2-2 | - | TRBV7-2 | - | TGTGCCAGCAGCTTAGTGGAGGGCTTGGAGCTGTTTTTT | CASSLVEGLELFF
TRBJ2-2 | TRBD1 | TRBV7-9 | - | TGTGCCAGCAGCAACAAAGCACCGGGACAGGGCCGTGTGGAGCTGTTTTTT | CASSNKAPGQGRVELFF
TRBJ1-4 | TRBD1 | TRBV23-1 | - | TGCGCCAGCACTCCGGACAGGGTTGAAAAACTGTTTTTT | CASTPDRVEKLFF
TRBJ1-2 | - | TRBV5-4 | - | TGTGCCAGCAGCTTGCCAGGTACTAACTATGGCTACACCTTC | CASSLPGTNYGYTF
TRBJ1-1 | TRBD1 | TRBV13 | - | TGTGCCAGCAGCACCCGGGACAGGAGTGGCACTGAAGCTTTCTTT | CASSTRDRSGTEAFF
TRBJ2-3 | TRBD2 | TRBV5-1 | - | TGCGCCAGCAGCTTGTTCCGGGAGGGCCTAGATACGCAGTATTTT | CASSLFREGLDTQYF
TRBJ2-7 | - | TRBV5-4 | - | TGTGCCAGCAGCTTGGCCGGCAGCCCGGGCGAGCAGTACTTC | CASSLAGSPGEQYF
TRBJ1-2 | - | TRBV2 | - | TGTGCCAGCTACCGGGACACCTATGGCTACACCTTC | CASYRDTYGYTF
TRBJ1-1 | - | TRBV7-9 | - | TGTGCCAGCGGGAGGGACATGAACACTGAAGCTTTCTTT | CASGRDMNTEAFF
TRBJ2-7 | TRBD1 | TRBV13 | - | TGTGCCAGCAGCGTAGCCAGGGGGCGAAGGTACTTC | CASSVARGRRYF
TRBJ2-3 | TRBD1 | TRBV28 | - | TGTGCCATGAGGGACAGTTCGCCGGTGGGTACGCAGTATTTT | CAMRDSSPVGTQYF
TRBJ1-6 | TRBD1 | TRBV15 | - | TGTGCCACCAGCAGACGACAGGGAGGCAATTCACCCCTCCACTTT | CATSRRQGGNSPLHF
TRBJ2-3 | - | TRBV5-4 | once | TGTGCCAGCAGCTTGGGGACAGAGAGCCGGGCGCAGTATTTT | CASSLGTESRAQYF
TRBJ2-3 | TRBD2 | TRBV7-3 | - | TGTGCCAGCAGTCTAGGGGCGGGAGGAAGCACAGATACGCAGTATTTT | CASSLGAGGSTDTQYF
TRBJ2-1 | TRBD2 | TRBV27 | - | TGTGCCACCCGGATGGGAGGGCCCAATGAGCAGTTCTTC | CATRMGGPNEQFF
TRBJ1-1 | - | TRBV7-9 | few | TGTGCCAGCAGCTTACTTGAAGGGACAGAAGCTTTCTTT | CASSLLEGTEAFF
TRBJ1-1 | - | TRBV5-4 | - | TGTGCCAGCAGCTTGGCTGAGACAGCAAACACTGAAGCTTTCTTT | CASSLAETANTEAFF
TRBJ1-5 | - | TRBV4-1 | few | TGCGCCAGCAGCCAAGCAGGGGGCAATCAGCCCCAGCATTTT | CASSQAGGNQPQHF
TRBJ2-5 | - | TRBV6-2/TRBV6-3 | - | TGTGCCAGCAGTTACTCTGCAGGCGGGGAGACCCAGTACTTC | CASSYSAGGETQYF
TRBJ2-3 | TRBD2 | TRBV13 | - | TGTGCCAGCAGCCTCCAAGCCTTAGCGGGAGGACTAGATACGCAGTATTTT | CASSLQALAGGLDTQYF
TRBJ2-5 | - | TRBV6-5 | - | TGTGCCAGCAGTTACAGGCGACAGGCCCAAGAGACCCAGTACTTC | CASSYRRQAQETQYF
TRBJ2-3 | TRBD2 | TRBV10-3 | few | TGTGCCATCAAGATTAGCGGGGGCACAGATACGCAGTATTTT | CAIKISGGTDTQYF
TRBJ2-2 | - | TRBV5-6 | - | TGTGCCAGCAGCCTTAGCGGGAACACCGGGGAGCTGTTTTTT | CASSLSGNTGELFF